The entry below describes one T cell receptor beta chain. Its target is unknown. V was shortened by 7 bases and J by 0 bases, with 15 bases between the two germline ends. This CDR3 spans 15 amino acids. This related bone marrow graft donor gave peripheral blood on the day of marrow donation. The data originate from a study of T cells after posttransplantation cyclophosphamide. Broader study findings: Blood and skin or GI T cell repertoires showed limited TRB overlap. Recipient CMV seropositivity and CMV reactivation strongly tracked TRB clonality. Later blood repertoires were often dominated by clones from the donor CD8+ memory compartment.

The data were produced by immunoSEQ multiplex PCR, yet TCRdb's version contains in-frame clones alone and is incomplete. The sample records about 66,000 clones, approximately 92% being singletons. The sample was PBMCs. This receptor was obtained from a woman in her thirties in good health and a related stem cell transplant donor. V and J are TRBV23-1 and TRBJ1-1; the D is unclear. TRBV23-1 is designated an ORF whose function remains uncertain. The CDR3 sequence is CASKILKGVNTEAFF. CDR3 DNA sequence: TGCGCCAGCAAGATTTTGAAAGGCGTGAACACTGAAGCTTTCTTT.